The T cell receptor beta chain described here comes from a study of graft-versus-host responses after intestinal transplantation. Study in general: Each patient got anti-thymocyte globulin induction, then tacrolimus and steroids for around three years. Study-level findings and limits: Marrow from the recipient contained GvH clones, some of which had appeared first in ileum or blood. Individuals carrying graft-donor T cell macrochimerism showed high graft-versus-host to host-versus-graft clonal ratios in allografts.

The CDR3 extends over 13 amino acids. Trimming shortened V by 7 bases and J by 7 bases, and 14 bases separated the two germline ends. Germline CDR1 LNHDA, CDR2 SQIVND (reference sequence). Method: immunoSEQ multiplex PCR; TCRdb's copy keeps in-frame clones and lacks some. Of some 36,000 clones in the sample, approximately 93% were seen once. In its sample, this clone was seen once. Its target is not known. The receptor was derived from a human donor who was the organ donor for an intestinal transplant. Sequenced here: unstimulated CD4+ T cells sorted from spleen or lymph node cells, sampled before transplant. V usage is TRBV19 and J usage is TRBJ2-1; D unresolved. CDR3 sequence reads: CASTRAYGNEQFF. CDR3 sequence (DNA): TGTGCCAGTACCCGAGCTTATGGGAATGAGCAGTTCTTC. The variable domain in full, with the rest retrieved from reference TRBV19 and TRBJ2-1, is DGGITQSPKYLFRKEGQNVTLSCEQNLNHDAMYWYRQDPGQGLRLIYYSQIVNDFQKGDIAEGYSVSREKKESFPLTVTSAQKNPTAFYLCASTRAYGNEQFFGPGTRLTVL.